The present entry profiles one T cell receptor beta chain with its context. This clone was counted a single time. Its binding antigen is unknown. The input lacks base qualities; no much larger clone sits a single base away. The germline V gene (reference sequence) gives CDR1 as MNHEY and CDR2 as SMNVEV. Germline trimming amounts to 2 bases on V and 6 bases on J, with 3 as the count of junction bases outside the gene matches. The CDR3 runs 14 residues from the cysteine to the phenylalanine. Of all the DNA, just the CDR3 is kept, 42 bases in frame from base 1. This sample was included in a study of blood T cell repertoires in COVID-19 (dated by TCRdb to the early 2020s). Describing the broader study: Samples from collaborators originated in the United States, Italy and Spain and spanned both the acute and convalescent phases of COVID-19. The samples were drawn from two sources: the first 160 participants of the ongoing ImmuneRACE study, and fewer than 1,500 subjects contributed by 6 global collaborators. The material from the prospective study consisted of cDNA or gDNA derived from T cells, B-cell-depleted T cells, or PBMCs. The sample metadata nearly always contained a de-identified subject ID, COVID-19 status, age in years and sex. The dataset comprised deeply sampled blood TCRbeta repertoires from subjects exposed to, actively infected with, or recovered from COVID-19. HLA class I and class II types, where available, came from metadata supplied by the sample provider rather than from assay-based typing. A freely available public database, intended as a resource for researchers studying the immune response to SARS-CoV-2, is where the repertoires were released. On the study overall, not on this receptor specifically: How much clinical and demographic metadata was included differed by source and by participant, and the metadata was provided uncurated.

TCRbeta CDR3 regions were amplified from genomic DNA by means of the immunoSEQ Assay, a bias-controlled multiplex PCR. Under the source paper's analysis protocol: Within the assay, amplification of reference gene primers was used to estimate how many nucleated cells each sample contained. To quantify the absolute abundance of each unique TCRbeta CDR3 rearrangement, sequence reads were collapsed and filtered. For each sample, productive Simpson clonality was calculated by taking the square root of Simpson's diversity index across productive rearrangements. TCRdb took over this immuneACCESS table, retaining in-frame rearrangements with V and J assigned. Such tables are incomplete; in checked studies, under half of the missing clones stem from an unresolved V gene, and the remainder is unexplained. V and J calls and clone size are copied from that table; D and trimming were computed from the DNA. Across this sample there are around 310,000 clones, with approximately 89% seen only once. Almost 9.5% of the sample lies in the top ten.

In the prospective study, participants were 18 to 89 years old, resided in about 25 geographic areas of the United States, and were enrolled through a virtual design. In the prospective study, participants were assigned to cohorts based on the clinical history participants reported in a screening survey and a study questionnaire. For ImmuneRACE Cohort 3, a participant was defined as recovered based on two consecutive negative NP/OP PCR tests, clearance by a healthcare professional, or resolution of symptoms. In the prospective study, whole blood, serum and a nasopharyngeal or oropharyngeal swab were collected from each participant by mobile phlebotomists. Participants in the prospective study had the option to provide additional blood draws and questionnaires over a roughly two-month period. Before DNA extraction, prospective study blood samples were shipped either frozen or at room temperature.

What was sequenced was PBMCs or T cells enriched from blood (not recorded which). This TCR came from a woman aged 25 to 39 who had recovered from COVID-19. This chain joins TRBV27 to TRBJ2-7; 11 of the junction bases match TRBD1. The CDR3 in this case is CASSLAGTGGEQYF. The nucleotide sequence is TGTGCCAGCAGTTTAGCTGGGACAGGGGGCGAGCAGTACTTC.